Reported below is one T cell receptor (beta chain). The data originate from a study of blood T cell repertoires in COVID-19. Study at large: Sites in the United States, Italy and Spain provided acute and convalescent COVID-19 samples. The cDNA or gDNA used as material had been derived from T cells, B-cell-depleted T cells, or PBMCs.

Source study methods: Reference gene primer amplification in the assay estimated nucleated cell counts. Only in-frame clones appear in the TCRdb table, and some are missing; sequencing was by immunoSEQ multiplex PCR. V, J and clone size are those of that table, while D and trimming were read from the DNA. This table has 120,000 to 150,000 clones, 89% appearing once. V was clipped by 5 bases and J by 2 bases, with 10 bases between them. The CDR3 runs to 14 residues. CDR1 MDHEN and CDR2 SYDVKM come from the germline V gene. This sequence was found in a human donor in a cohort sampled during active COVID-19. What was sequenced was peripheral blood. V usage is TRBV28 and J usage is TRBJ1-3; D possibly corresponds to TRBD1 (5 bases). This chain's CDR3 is CASSLTGAGNTIYF. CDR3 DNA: TGTGCCAGCAGTCTCACAGGCGCTGGAAACACCATATATTTT.